This TCR beta chain is drawn from a study of blood T cell repertoires in COVID-19. Participants were aged about 18 to 95 years, lived in around 22 US areas, and enrolled virtually. Participant-given clinical history determined each cohort assignment. Under the authors' procedure: Reference gene primer amplification in the assay estimated nucleated cell counts. Some clones are missing from TCRdb's copy, which holds only in-frame ones; the method was immunoSEQ multiplex PCR. The V and J calls and clone size come from that table; D and trimming were worked out from the DNA. The data show 260,000 or so clones, with less than 85% seen just once and about 2.7% held by the top ten. Sequenced input: PBMCs or T cells enriched from blood (not recorded which). This sequence was found in a woman aged 45 to 65 who had recovered from COVID-19.

Here the CDR3 DNA reads TGTGCCAGCAGGGGGACTAGCGCCACCGGGGAGCTGTTTTTT. It is translated as CASRGTSATGELFF. The chain recombines TRBV2 with TRBJ2-2; 10 bases line up with TRBD2. From germline, CDR1 is SNHLY and CDR2 FYNNEI. With 6 bases clipped from V and 4 bases from J, the junction kept 2 bases outside the gene matches. The CDR3 is made up of 14 amino acids.